This T cell receptor (beta chain) was sequenced in a study of control samples from healthy donors and cancer patients. Repertoires were generated with immunoSEQ multiplex PCR, while TCRdb's copy carries only in-frame clones and drops some. The sample has fewer than 70,000 clones, around 94% seen once. CDR3 length: 13 amino acids. Germline-derived CDR1 and CDR2 are SGDLS and YYNGEE. With 0 bases removed from V and 6 bases from J, the gap between germline ends came to 6 bases. This TCR was sampled from a man between 25 and 39 years old in good health. Sequencing was done on a sample of blood. This chain uses TRBV9 with TRBJ2-2; D call uncertain. CDR3 in DNA: TGTGCCAGCAGCGTAGTCGGTGCCGGGGAGCTGTTTTTT. Encoded protein: CASSVVGAGELFF.